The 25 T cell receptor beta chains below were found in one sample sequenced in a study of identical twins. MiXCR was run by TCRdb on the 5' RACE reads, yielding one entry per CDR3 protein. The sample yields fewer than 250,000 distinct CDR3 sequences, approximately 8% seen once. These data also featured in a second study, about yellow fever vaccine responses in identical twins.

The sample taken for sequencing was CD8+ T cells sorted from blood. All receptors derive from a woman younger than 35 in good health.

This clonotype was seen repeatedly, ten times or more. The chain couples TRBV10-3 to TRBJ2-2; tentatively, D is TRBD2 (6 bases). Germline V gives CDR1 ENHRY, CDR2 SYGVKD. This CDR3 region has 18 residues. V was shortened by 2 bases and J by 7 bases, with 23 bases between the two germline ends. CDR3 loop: CAISEPRGPSALDGELFF. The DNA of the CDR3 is TGTGCCATCAGTGAGCCCAGAGGACCTAGCGCACTCGACGGGGAGCTGTTTTTT.

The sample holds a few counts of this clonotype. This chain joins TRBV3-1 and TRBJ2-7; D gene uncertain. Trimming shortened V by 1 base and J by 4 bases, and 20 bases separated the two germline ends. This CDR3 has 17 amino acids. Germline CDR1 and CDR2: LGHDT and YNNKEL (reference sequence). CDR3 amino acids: CASSQASLGATGYEQYF. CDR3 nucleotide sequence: TGTGCCAGCAGCCAAGCCTCCTTGGGTGCGACGGGTTACGAGCAGTACTTC.

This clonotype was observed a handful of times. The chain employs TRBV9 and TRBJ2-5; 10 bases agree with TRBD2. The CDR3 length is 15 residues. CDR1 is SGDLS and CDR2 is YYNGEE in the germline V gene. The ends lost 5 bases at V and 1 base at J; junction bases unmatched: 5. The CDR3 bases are TGTGCCAGCAGTAACAGCGGGGGGGCCCAAGAGACCCAGTACTTC. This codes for CASSNSGGAQETQYF.

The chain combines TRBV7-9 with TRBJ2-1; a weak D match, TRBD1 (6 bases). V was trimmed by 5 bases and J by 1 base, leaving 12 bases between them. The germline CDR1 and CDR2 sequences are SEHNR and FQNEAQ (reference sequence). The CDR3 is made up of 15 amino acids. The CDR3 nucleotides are TGTGCCAGCAGCGGGGGACAAGCGTCCTACAATGAGCAGTTCTTC. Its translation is CASSGGQASYNEQFF.

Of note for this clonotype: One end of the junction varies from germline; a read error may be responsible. As DNA, the CDR3 is TGTGCCAGCAGTTTGTCCGCAGCGGCCCAAGGGACCCAGTACTTC. It codes for CASSLSAAAQGTQYF. V gene TRBV28 combines with J gene TRBJ2-5; a weak D match, TRBD2 (5 bases). Germline loops: CDR1 MDHEN, CDR2 SYDVKM. The CDR3 is made up of 15 amino acids. Together with reference TRBV28 and TRBJ2-5, the CDR3 gives the full variable domain: DVKVTQSSRYLVKRTGEKVFLECVQDMDHENMFWYRQDPGLGLRLIYFSYDVKMKEKGDIPEGYSVSREKKERFSLILESASTNQTSMYLCASSLSAAAQGTQYFGPGTRLLVL.

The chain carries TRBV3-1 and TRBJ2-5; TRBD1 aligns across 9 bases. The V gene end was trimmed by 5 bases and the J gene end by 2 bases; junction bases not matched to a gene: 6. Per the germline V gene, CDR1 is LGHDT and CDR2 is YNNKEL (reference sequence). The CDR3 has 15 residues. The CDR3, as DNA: TGTGCCAGCAGCAAACCGGGACAGGGTCAAGAGACCCAGTACTTC. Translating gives CASSKPGQGQETQYF.

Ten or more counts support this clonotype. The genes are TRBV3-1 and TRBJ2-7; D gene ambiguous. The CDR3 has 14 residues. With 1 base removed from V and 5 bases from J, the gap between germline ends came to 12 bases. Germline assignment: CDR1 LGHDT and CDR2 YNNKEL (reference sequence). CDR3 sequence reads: CASSQGFPVDEQYF. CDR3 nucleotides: TGTGCCAGCAGCCAAGGTTTTCCCGTCGACGAGCAGTACTTC.

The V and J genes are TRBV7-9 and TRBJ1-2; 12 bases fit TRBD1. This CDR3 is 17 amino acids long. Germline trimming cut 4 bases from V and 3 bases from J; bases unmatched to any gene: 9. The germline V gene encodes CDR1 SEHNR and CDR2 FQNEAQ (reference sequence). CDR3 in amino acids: CASSYTGTGGAHYGYTF. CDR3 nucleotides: TGTGCCAGCAGCTACACCGGGACAGGGGGCGCGCACTATGGCTACACCTTC.

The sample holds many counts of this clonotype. Here the CDR3 reads CASSLAVARNEQFF. Here the CDR3 DNA reads TGCGCCAGCAGCTTGGCAGTAGCGCGAAATGAGCAGTTCTTC. The chain combines TRBV5-1 with TRBJ2-1; TRBD2 might be the D (5 bases). V shed 0 bases and J shed 7 bases, with 11 bases lying between them. The CDR3 has 14 amino acids. Germline CDR1 and CDR2: SGHRS and YFSETQ.

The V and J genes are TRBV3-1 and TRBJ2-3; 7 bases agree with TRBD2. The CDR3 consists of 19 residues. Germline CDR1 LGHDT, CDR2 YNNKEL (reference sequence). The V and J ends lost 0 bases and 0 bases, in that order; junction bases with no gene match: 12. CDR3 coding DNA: TGTGCCAGCAGCCAAGATAGTCCTTGGACTAGATATAGCACAGATACGCAGTATTTT. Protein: CASSQDSPWTRYSTDTQYF.

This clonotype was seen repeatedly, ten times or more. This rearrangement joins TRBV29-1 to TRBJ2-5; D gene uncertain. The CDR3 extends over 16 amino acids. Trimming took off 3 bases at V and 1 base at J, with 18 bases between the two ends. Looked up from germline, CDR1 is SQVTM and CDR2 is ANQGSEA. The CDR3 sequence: CSVDVVTVGFQETQYF. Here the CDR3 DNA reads TGCAGCGTTGACGTTGTGACGGTCGGATTCCAAGAGACCCAGTACTTC.

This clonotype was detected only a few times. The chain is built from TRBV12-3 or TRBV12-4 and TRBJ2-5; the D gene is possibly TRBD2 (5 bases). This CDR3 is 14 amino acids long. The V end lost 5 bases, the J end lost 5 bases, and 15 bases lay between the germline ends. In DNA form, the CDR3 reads TGTGCCAGCAGTGTCGGCGGGCCACAGGAGACCCAGTACTTC. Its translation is CASSVGGPQETQYF.

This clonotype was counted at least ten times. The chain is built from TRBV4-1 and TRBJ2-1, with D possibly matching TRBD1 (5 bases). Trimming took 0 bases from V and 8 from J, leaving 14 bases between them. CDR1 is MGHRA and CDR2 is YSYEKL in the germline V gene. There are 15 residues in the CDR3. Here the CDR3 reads CASSQEGAIIDEQFF. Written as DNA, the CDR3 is TGCGCCAGCAGCCAAGAAGGGGCCATCATTGATGAGCAGTTCTTC.

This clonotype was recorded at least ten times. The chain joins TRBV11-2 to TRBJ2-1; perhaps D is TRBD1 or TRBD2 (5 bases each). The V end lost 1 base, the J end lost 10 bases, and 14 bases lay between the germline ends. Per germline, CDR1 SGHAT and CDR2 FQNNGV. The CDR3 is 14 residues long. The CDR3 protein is CASSLGGPLPEQFF. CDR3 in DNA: TGTGCCAGCAGCTTAGGGGGACCGCTACCAGAGCAGTTCTTC.

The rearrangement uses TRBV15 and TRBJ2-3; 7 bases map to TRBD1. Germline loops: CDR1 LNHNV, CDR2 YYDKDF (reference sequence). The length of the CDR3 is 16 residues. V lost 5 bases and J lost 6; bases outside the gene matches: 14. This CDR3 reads CATSYDRVIDVDTQYF. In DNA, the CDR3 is TGTGCCACCAGCTATGACAGGGTCATAGACGTGGATACGCAGTATTTT. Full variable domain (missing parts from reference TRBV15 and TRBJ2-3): DAMVIQNPRYQVTQFGKPVTLSCSQTLNHNVMYWYQQKSSQAPKLLFHYYDKDFNNEADTPDNFQSRRPNTSFCFLDIRSPGLGDTAMYLCATSYDRVIDVDTQYFGPGTRLTVL.

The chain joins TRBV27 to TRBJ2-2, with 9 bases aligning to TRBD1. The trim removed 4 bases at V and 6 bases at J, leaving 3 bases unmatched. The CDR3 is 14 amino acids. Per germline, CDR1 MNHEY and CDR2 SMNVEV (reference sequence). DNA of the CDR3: TGTGCCAGCAGTTCCCGGGACAGGGCCGGGGAGCTGTTTTTT. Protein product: CASSSRDRAGELFF.

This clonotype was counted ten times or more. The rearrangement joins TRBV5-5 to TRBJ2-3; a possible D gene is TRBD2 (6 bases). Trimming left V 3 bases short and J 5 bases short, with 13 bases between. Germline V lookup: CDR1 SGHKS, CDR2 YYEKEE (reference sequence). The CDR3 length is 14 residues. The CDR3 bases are TGTGCCAGCAGCTGGTGGGAGGCGGAAGATACGCAGTATTTT. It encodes CASSWWEAEDTQYF.

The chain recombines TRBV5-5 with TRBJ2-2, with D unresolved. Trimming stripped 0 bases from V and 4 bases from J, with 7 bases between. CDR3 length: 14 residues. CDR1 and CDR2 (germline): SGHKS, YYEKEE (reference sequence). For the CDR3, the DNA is TGTGCCAGCAGCTTGGTTTACACCACCGGGGAGCTGTTTTTT. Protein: CASSLVYTTGELFF. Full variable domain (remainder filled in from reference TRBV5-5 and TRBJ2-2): DAGVTQSPTHLIKTRGQQVTLRCSPISGHKSVSWYQQVLGQGPQFIFQYYEKEERGRGNFPDRFSARQFPNYSSELNVNALLLGDSALYLCASSLVYTTGELFFGEGSRLTVL.

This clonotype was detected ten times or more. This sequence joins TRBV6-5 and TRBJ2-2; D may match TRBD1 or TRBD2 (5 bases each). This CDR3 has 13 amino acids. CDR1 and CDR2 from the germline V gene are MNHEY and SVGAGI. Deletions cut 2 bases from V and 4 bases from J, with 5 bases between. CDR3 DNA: TGTGCCAGCAGTTACGGGACCACCGGGGAGCTGTTTTTT. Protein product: CASSYGTTGELFF.

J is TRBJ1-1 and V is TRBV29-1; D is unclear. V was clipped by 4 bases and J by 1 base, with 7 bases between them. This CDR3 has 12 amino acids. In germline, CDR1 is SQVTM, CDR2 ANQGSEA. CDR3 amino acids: CSVVFGNTEAFF. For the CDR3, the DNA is TGCAGCGTTGTTTTTGGGAACACTGAAGCTTTCTTT.

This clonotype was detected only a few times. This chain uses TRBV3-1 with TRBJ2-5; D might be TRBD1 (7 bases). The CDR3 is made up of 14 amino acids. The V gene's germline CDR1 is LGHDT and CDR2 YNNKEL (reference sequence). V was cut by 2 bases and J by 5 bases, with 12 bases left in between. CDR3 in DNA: TGTGCCAGCAGCCAAATCCAGGGGGGCGAGACCCAGTACTTC. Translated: CASSQIQGGETQYF.

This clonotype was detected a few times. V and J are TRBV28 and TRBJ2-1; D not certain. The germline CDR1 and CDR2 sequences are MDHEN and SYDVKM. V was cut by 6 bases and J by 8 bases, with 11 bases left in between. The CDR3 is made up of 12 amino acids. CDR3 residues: CASSWSFDEQFF. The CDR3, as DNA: TGTGCCAGCAGCTGGAGTTTTGATGAGCAGTTCTTC.

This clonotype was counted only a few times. CDR3 protein: CASSLEHAWSYEQYF. For the CDR3, the DNA is TGTGCCAGCAGCTTAGAACACGCTTGGAGTTACGAGCAGTACTTC. This sequence joins TRBV7-2 and TRBJ2-7; D remains unclear. The V gene's germline CDR1 is SGHTA and CDR2 FQGNSA. The CDR3 length is 15 residues. Trimming took 1 base from V and 4 from J, leaving 14 bases between them.

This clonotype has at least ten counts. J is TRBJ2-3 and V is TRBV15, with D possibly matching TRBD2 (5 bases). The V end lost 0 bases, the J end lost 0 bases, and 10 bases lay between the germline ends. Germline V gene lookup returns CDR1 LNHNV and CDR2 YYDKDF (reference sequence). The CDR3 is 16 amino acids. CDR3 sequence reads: CATSRDGRHSTDTQYF. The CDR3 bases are TGTGCCACCAGCAGAGATGGGAGACACAGCACAGATACGCAGTATTTT.

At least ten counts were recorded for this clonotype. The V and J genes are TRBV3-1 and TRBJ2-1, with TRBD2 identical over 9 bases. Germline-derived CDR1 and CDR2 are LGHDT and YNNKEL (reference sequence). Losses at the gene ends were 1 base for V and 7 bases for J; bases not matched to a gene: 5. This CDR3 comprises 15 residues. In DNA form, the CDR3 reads TGTGCCAGCAGCCAAGCTAGGCTAGCGGGGAATGAGCAGTTCTTC. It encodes CASSQARLAGNEQFF.